Sequencing of this T cell receptor (beta chain) was carried out in a study of tumor-infiltrating lymphocytes in primary liver carcinoma. Study details: Patients comprised men and women whose ages fell between 30 and 69 years. General study points: There were only about 8-25% of top clones found in all five tumor regions.

Investigators took RNA and DNA out together from approximately 22-30 mg of unsorted bulk tissue. Germline CDR1 is MDHEN and CDR2 is SYDVKM. This CDR3 has 15 amino acids. V lost 6 bases to trimming and J lost 0 bases, with 12 bases between them. This clonotype showed up many times. The antigen is unknown. Researchers generated TCR beta cDNA from about 500 ng of total RNA, relying on a constant-region primer. Three nested multiplex PCR rounds of slightly modified ARM-PCR generated TCR beta libraries. TRBV1-TRBV30 forward primers and a C-beta reverse primer were used in the first two PCR rounds, which each ran for approximately 11 cycles. TCRdb used MiXCR to reprocess the multiplex PCR reads, holding one entry per CDR3 protein. This sample has tens of thousands of distinct CDR3 sequences, with 65% to 80% found just once.

The origin of this receptor is a man in his forties with primary liver carcinoma and hepatitis B virus infection. This chain connects TRBV28 to TRBJ1-5; maybe TRBD1 (5 bases). What was sequenced was liver tumor tissue from sampling region 1. Subset meaning: tumor region T1, superior pole. CDR3 nucleotide sequence: TGTGCCAGCAGGCCCGGGGGAGCTAGCAATCAGCCCCAGCATTTT. Translated, it gives CASRPGGASNQPQHF.